This TCR beta chain is drawn from a study of cytomegalovirus exposure and HLA in healthy donors. Whole-study context: Ancestry clustering placed roughly four fifths of roughly 410 genotyped donors in the Caucasian-associated cluster.

Looked up from germline, CDR1 is GTSNPN and CDR2 is SVGIG (reference sequence). V lost 0 bases to trimming and J lost 0 bases, with 12 bases between them. This CDR3 region has 15 residues. 60 Vbeta and 13 Jbeta primers were used in PCR. The method was immunoSEQ multiplex PCR; TCRdb's version includes in-frame clones alone and lacks a portion of them. Of fewer than 250,000 clones listed, 76% are singletons. General study results and limits: Equally common other TCR beta chains were less clonally expanded than HLA-associated ones, a later analysis found.

In this sample, this clone turned up a few times. The antigen remains undetermined. This chain connects TRBV30 to TRBJ2-7; D remains unclear. This clonotype was obtained from a man in his late teens or twenties in good health and CMV-seronegative. Sequenced: PBMCs. The CDR3 coding sequence is TGTGCCTGGAGTGTCGACTTTAAACCCTCCTACGAGCAGTACTTC. This gives the protein CAWSVDFKPSYEQYF. Complete variable domain (other parts from reference TRBV30 and TRBJ2-7): SQTIHQWPATLVQPVGSPLSLECTVEGTSNPNLYWYRQAAGRGLQLLFYSVGIGQISSEVPQNLSASRPQDRQFILSSKKLLLSDSGFYLCAWSVDFKPSYEQYFGPGTRLTVT.